The rows below give T cell receptor beta chains drawn from one sample of a study of CD8 T cells in Susac syndrome. MiXCR, applied by TCRdb to the immunoSEQ multiplex PCR reads, yields one record per CDR3 protein. The data contain under 200,000 distinct CDR3 sequences, around 95% of them singletons. The sample comprised CD4+ T cells from PBMCs. These receptors were collected from a human donor with Susac syndrome. CDR3s include the opening cysteine and the closing phenylalanine or tryptophan. Fields, in order: V gene, clone size, J gene, D gene, CDR3 DNA, CDR3 protein. D genes are given only for firm matches. Rows may omit the clone size; those that give it use once, few, many or a size class.

TRBV7-2	.	TRBJ2-6	.	TGTGCCAGCAGCGTCCCCAGCTCTGGGGCCAACGTCCTGACTTTC	CASSVPSSGANVLTF
TRBV20-1	.	TRBJ1-5	TRBD1	TGCAGTGCTAGCCTCCGGGACAGGGAGGATCAGCCCCAGCATTTT	CSASLRDREDQPQHF
TRBV9	.	TRBJ2-1	TRBD2	TGTGCCAGCAGCGAGGGTCTAGCGGGGGCCTACAATGAGCAGTTCTTC	CASSEGLAGAYNEQFF
TRBV5-4	.	TRBJ2-5	.	TGTGCCAGCAGCCCTGGGGGCCTCCTCCAGACCCAGTACTTC	CASSPGGLLQTQYF
TRBV4-1	.	TRBJ2-3	.	TGCGCCAGCAGCCAAGAGGACCTCGTCACAGATACGCAGTATTTT	CASSQEDLVTDTQYF
TRBV20-1	.	TRBJ2-7	TRBD1	TGCAGTGCCCGGCACGTGACAGGGACCTTTTACGAGCAGTACTTC	CSARHVTGTFYEQYF
TRBV7-6	.	TRBJ2-1	TRBD2	TGTGCCAGCAGCCCCAGCGGGGGGCATAGGAATGAGCAGTTCTTC	CASSPSGGHRNEQFF
TRBV19	.	TRBJ2-7	.	TGTGCCAGTAGTCCTTCAACGAGGGGTGACGAGCAGTACTTC	CASSPSTRGDEQYF
TRBV30	.	TRBJ2-2	.	TGTGCCTGGGAATCGGGACATCACACCGGGGAGCTGTTTTTT	CAWESGHHTGELFF
TRBV18	.	TRBJ2-2	.	TGTGCCAGCTCACCCTACAGGGCTAACACCGGGGAGCTGTTTTTT	CASSPYRANTGELFF
TRBV4-2	.	TRBJ2-1	.	TGTGCCAGCAGCCAAGTTGGCGGGAAAACCTACAATGAGCAGTTCTTC	CASSQVGGKTYNEQFF
TRBV5-6	.	TRBJ2-3	.	TGTGCCAGCAGCCGCGGGACAGAATTCACAGATACGCAGTATTTT	CASSRGTEFTDTQYF
TRBV28	.	TRBJ2-7	.	TGTGCCAGCAGTCTCCCCCACACAAGCTACGAGCAGTACTTC	CASSLPHTSYEQYF
TRBV5-1	.	TRBJ2-1	.	TGCGCCAGCAGCCCGGACCACATAAGCAATGAGCAGTTCTTC	CASSPDHISNEQFF
TRBV24-1	.	TRBJ2-5	.	TGTGCCACCAGTGAGCCAGGGAGGGAGACCCAGTACTTC	CATSEPGRETQYF
TRBV9	.	TRBJ1-1	.	TGTGCCAGCAGCGTAGAGGGCTACACTGAAGCTTTCTTT	CASSVEGYTEAFF
TRBV12-3/TRBV12-4	.	TRBJ1-2	.	TGTGCCAGCGGTGACAGTACTAACTATGGCTACACCTTC	CASGDSTNYGYTF
TRBV20-1	.	TRBJ2-5	.	TGCAGTGCTCCATTGACATGGTTCCAAGAGACCCAGTACTTC	CSAPLTWFQETQYF
TRBV9	few	TRBJ2-7	.	TGTGCCAGCAGCGTAGGCGGCAGCTACGAGCAGTACTTC	CASSVGGSYEQYF
TRBV2	.	TRBJ2-7	TRBD2	TGTGCCAGCATGCGGGAGCTGGAGCAGTACTTC	CASMRELEQYF
TRBV12-5	.	TRBJ1-1	.	TGTGCTAGTGGTGAAATCAGGATTCGGGACACTGAAGCTTTCTTT	CASGEIRIRDTEAFF
TRBV4-2	.	TRBJ2-5	.	TGTGCCAGCAGCCAAGATGACGGGCCGGACGGGGAGACCCAGTACTTC	CASSQDDGPDGETQYF
TRBV11-2	.	TRBJ2-2	TRBD2	TGTGCCAGCAGCTTAGTTGCTAGCGGGGGGACCGGGGAGCTGTTTTTT	CASSLVASGGTGELFF
TRBV20-1	.	TRBJ1-2	.	TGCAGTGCTAGAGATTTCGGGGGAGGGGGCTATGGCTACACCTTC	CSARDFGGGGYGYTF
TRBV3-1	.	TRBJ2-7	TRBD2	TGTGCCAGCAGCCAAGATCTTGGGACTAGCGGTGAATACGAGCAGTACTTC	CASSQDLGTSGEYEQYF
TRBV30	.	TRBJ2-3	TRBD2	TGTGCCTGGACCTCCGGGACTAGGGAAATGGATACGCAGTATTTT	CAWTSGTREMDTQYF
TRBV30	.	TRBJ1-6	.	TGTGCCTGGATGCATAAGCAACATAATTCACCCCTCCACTTT	CAWMHKQHNSPLHF
TRBV4-1	.	TRBJ1-2	.	TGCGCCAGCAGCCAAGGGGGAGAGCCCCACTATGGCTACACCTTC	CASSQGGEPHYGYTF
TRBV21-1	.	TRBJ1-6	.	TGTGCCAGCAGCAAAGGGTTGGGGGGATGGGATTCACCCCTCCACTTT	CASSKGLGGWDSPLHF
TRBV12-3/TRBV12-4	.	TRBJ1-4	.	TGTGCCAGCAGTTTGAGGACATTTAATGAAAAACTGTTTTTT	CASSLRTFNEKLFF
TRBV29-1	.	TRBJ1-4	.	TGCAGCGTCAACACAGCTAATGAAAAACTGTTTTTT	CSVNTANEKLFF
TRBV23-1	.	TRBJ2-1	.	TGCGCCAGCAGTCAACGGACACCTCCTTACTCCTACAATGAGCAGTTCTTC	CASSQRTPPYSYNEQFF
TRBV3-1	.	TRBJ1-2	TRBD1	TGTGCCAGCAGCCAAGGACAGGGGAGCTCTAACTATGGCTACACCTTC	CASSQGQGSSNYGYTF
TRBV6-5	.	TRBJ2-7	TRBD1	TGTGCCAGCAGCCGGGACAGGCTCTACGAGCAGTACTTC	CASSRDRLYEQYF
TRBV6-6	.	TRBJ1-2	.	TGTGCCAGCCATGGCGGGTATGGCTACACCTTC	CASHGGYGYTF
TRBV5-1	.	TRBJ1-6	TRBD1	TGCGCCAGCAGCTTGGGACAGGGCGATTCACCCCTCCACTTT	CASSLGQGDSPLHF
TRBV7-9	.	TRBJ2-3	.	TGTGCCAGCAGCTTAGCGGGGGCAGCAGATACGCAGTATTTT	CASSLAGAADTQYF
TRBV4-3	.	TRBJ2-6	TRBD1	TGCGCCAGCAGCCACGTCCTCCCGACAGGGTGGGCGAACTCTGGGGCCAACGTCCTGACTTTC	CASSHVLPTGWANSGANVLTF
TRBV20-1	.	TRBJ1-1	.	TGCAGTGCTAGTTTGGCAGTAAGGACTGAAGCTTTCTTT	CSASLAVRTEAFF
TRBV3-1	once	TRBJ2-2	TRBD2	TGTGCCAGCAGCCGGGCGACTAGCGGGGTATACACCGGGGAGCTGTTTTTT	CASSRATSGVYTGELFF
TRBV2	.	TRBJ1-2	.	TGTGCCAGCAGTGAGTTCCGGGACGGCTATGGCTACACCTTC	CASSEFRDGYGYTF
TRBV7-2	once	TRBJ1-5	.	TGTGCCAGCAGCTTGGACGCGGGGGGAAATCAGCCCCAGCATTTT	CASSLDAGGNQPQHF
TRBV7-3	.	TRBJ2-1	.	TGTGCCAGCAGTTCGGATAGGGGTATCTACAATGAGCAGTTCTTC	CASSSDRGIYNEQFF
TRBV11-3	.	TRBJ2-3	TRBD1	TGTGCCAGCAGCCCGACAGGGTCAGGTGATACGCAGTATTTT	CASSPTGSGDTQYF
TRBV18	.	TRBJ2-4	.	TGTGCCAGCTCACCACCACAAGCTCTAGCCAAAAACATTCAGTACTTC	CASSPPQALAKNIQYF
TRBV7-3	.	TRBJ2-7	TRBD1	TGTGCCAGCAGCATTACAGGGGGCCTCATCTACGAGCAGTACTTC	CASSITGGLIYEQYF
TRBV15	.	TRBJ2-1	.	TGTGCCACCAGCAGAGAAACAGGACCACCGCAAAATGAGCAGTTCTTC	CATSRETGPPQNEQFF
TRBV5-1	once	TRBJ1-2	.	TGCGCCAGCAGCGAACGGGCCCGCGATGGCTACACCTTC	CASSERARDGYTF
TRBV5-4	.	TRBJ1-6	.	TGTGCCAGCAGCTCACGGACGGAAAATTCACCCCTCCACTTT	CASSSRTENSPLHF
TRBV30	.	TRBJ1-2	.	TGTGCCTGGAGTGGGCAGTTTAACTATGGCTACACCTTC	CAWSGQFNYGYTF
TRBV29-1	.	TRBJ2-2	.	TGCAGCGTTGAGGACGGCACGAACACCGGGGAGCTGTTTTTT	CSVEDGTNTGELFF
TRBV18	.	TRBJ2-2	.	TGTGCCAGCTCACCAATATTGGGCAGCCTGAACACCGGGGAGCTGTTTTTT	CASSPILGSLNTGELFF
TRBV28	.	TRBJ1-2	.	TGTGCCAGCAGCCCCATACAGGGATCCAGCTATGGCTACACCTTC	CASSPIQGSSYGYTF
TRBV12-3/TRBV12-4	.	TRBJ2-7	TRBD2	TGTGCCAGCAGGCTTAGCGGGGGAGTCTACGAGCAGTACTTC	CASRLSGGVYEQYF